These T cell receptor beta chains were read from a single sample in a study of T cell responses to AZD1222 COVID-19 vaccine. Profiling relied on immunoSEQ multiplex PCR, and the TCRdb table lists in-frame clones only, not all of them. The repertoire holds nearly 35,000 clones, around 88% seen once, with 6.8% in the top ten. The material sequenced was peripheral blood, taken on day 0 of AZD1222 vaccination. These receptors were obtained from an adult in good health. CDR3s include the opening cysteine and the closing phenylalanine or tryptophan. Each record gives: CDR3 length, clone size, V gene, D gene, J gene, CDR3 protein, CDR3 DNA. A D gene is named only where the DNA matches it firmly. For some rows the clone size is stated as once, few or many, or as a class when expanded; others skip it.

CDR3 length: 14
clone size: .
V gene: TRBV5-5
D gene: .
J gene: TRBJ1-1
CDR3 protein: CASSLQGMNTEAFF
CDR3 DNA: TGTGCCAGCAGCTTGCAGGGGATGAACACTGAAGCTTTCTTT

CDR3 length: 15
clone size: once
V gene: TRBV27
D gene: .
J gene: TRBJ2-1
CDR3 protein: CASSLMLGAGNEQFF
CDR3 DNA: TGTGCCAGCAGTTTAATGTTGGGAGCCGGCAATGAGCAGTTCTTC

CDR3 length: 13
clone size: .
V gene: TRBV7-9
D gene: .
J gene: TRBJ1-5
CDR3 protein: CASSDWGDQPQHF
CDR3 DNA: TGTGCCAGCAGCGATTGGGGGGATCAGCCCCAGCATTTT

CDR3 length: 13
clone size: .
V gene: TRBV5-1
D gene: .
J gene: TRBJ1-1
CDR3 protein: CASSLNSHTEAFF
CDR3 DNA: TGCGCCAGCAGCTTGAACAGCCACACTGAAGCTTTCTTT

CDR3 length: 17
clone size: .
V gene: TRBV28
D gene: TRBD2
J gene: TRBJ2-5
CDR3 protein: CASSLDQTGLAVETQYF
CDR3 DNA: TGTGCCAGCAGTTTAGACCAGACGGGACTAGCGGTTGAGACCCAGTACTTC

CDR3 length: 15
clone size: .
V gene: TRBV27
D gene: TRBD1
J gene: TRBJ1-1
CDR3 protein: CASSSRDRTLTEAFF
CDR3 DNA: TGTGCCAGCAGTTCAAGGGACAGGACTTTAACTGAAGCTTTCTTT

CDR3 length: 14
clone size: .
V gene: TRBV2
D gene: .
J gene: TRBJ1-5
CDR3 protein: CASRVGGQGQPQHF
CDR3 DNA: TGTGCCAGCAGAGTGGGGGGGCAGGGTCAGCCCCAGCATTTT

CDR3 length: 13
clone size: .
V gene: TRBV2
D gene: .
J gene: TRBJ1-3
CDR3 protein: CASSAEAGNTIYF
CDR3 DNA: TGTGCCAGCAGTGCGGAGGCTGGAAACACCATATATTTT

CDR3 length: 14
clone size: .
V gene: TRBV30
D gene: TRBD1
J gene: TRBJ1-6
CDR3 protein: CAWSGETGGSPLHF
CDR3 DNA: TGTGCCTGGAGCGGTGAGACAGGGGGGTCACCCCTCCACTTT

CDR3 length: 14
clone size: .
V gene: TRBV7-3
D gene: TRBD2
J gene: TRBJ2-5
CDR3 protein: CASSPTGLVETQYF
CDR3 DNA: TGTGCCAGCAGCCCGACCGGACTAGTTGAGACCCAGTACTTC

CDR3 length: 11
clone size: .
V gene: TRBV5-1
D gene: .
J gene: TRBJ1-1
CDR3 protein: CASRGDTEAFF
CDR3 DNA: TGCGCCAGCAGGGGGGACACTGAAGCTTTCTTT

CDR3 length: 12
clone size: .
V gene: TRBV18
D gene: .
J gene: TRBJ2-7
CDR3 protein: CASSLYLGQQYF
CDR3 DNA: TGTGCCAGCTCACTGTACCTAGGTCAGCAGTACTTC

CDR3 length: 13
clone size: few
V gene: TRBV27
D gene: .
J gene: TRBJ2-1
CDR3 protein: CASSLRQNNEQFF
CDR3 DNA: TGTGCCAGCAGTTTACGGCAGAACAATGAGCAGTTCTTC

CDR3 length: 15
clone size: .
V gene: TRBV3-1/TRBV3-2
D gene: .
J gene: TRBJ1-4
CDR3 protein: CASSHNQGPNEKLFF
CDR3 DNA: TGTGCCAGCAGCCATAATCAGGGGCCTAATGAAAAACTGTTTTTT

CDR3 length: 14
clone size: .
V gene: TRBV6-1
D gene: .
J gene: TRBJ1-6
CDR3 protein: CASSEVRNNSPLHF
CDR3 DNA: TGTGCCAGCAGTGAAGTCAGGAATAATTCACCCCTCCACTTT

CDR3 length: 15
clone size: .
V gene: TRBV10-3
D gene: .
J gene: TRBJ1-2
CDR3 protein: CAIRSSRGEDYGYTF
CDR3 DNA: TGTGCCATCAGGAGTTCAAGGGGAGAGGACTATGGCTACACCTTC

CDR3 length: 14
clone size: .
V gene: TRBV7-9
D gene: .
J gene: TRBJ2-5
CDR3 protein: CASSLSWGEETQYF
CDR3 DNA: TGTGCCAGCAGCTTAAGTTGGGGGGAAGAGACCCAGTACTTC

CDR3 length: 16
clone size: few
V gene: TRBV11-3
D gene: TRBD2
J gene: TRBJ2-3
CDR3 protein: CASSARLAGGTDTQYF
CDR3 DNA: TGTGCCAGCAGCGCCCGACTAGCGGGGGGCACAGATACGCAGTATTTT

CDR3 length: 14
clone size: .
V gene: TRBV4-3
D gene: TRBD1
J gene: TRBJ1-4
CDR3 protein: CASSQGQGREKLFF
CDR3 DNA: TGCGCCAGCAGCCAAGGACAGGGTAGAGAAAAACTGTTTTTT

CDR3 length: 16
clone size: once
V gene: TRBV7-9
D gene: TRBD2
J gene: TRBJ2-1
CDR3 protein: CASSLTSAGGIYEQFF
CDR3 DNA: TGTGCCAGCAGCTTAACCTCAGCGGGAGGCATATATGAGCAGTTCTTC

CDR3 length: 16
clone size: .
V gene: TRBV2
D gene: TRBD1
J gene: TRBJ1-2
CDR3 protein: CASSEAPGQGVNGYTF
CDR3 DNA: TGTGCCAGCAGTGAAGCCCCGGGACAGGGGGTGAATGGCTACACCTTC

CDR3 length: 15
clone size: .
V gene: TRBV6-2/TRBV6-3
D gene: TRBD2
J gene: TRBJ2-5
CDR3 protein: CASSYVAGGQETQYF
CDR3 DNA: TGTGCCAGCAGTTACGTGGCGGGGGGCCAAGAGACCCAGTACTTC

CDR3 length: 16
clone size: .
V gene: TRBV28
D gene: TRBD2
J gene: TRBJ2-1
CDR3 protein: CASRGRAGKAYNEQFF
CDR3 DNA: TGTGCCAGCAGGGGTCGAGCGGGGAAGGCCTACAATGAGCAGTTCTTC

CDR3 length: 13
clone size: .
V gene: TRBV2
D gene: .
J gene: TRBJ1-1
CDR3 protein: CASILDKNTEAFF
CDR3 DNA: TGTGCCAGCATTCTGGACAAGAACACTGAAGCTTTCTTT

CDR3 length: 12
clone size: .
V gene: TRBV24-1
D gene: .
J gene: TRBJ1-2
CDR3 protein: CATSWRDDGYTF
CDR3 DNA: TGTGCCACCTCGTGGAGGGACGATGGCTACACCTTC

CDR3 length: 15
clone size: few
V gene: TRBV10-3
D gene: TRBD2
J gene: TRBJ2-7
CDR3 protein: CAISETAGGHYEQYF
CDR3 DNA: TGTGCCATCAGTGAGACAGCGGGAGGGCACTACGAGCAGTACTTC

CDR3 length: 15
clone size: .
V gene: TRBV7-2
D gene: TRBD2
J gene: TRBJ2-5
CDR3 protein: CASSPGRGGLETQYF
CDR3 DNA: TGTGCCAGCAGCCCAGGTCGGGGGGGGCTAGAGACCCAGTACTTC

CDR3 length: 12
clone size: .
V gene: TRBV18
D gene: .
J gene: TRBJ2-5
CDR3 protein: CASSPIEETQYF
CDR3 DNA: TGTGCCAGCTCACCGATTGAAGAGACCCAGTACTTC

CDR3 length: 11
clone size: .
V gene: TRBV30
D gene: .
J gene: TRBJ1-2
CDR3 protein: CAWNERDGYTF
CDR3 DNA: TGTGCCTGGAACGAAAGGGATGGCTACACCTTC

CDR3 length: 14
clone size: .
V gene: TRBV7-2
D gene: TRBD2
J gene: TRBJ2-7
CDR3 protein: CASSLGLAGREQYF
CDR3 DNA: TGTGCCAGCAGCTTAGGACTAGCGGGAAGAGAGCAGTACTTC

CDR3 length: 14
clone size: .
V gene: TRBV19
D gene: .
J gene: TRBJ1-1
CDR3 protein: CASSTQGGNSEAFF
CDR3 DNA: TGTGCCAGTAGTACCCAGGGTGGCAACTCTGAAGCTTTCTTT

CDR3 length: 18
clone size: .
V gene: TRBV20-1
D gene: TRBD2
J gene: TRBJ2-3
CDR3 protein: CSASAPGLAEASTDTQYF
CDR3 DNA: TGCAGTGCTAGTGCTCCGGGACTAGCGGAAGCTAGCACAGATACGCAGTATTTT

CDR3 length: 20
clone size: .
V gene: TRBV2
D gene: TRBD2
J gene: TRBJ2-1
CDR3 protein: CASSEASRTSGRGASNEQFF
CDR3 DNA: TGTGCCAGCAGTGAAGCTTCCCGGACTAGCGGGAGGGGGGCTTCCAATGAGCAGTTCTTC

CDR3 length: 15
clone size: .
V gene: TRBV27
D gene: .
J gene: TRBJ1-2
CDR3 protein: CASSLTGEYNYGYTF
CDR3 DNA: TGTGCCAGCAGCTTGACGGGAGAGTATAACTATGGCTACACCTTC

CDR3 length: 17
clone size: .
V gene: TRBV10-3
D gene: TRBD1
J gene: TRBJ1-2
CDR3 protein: CAISDSGQGKGADGYTF
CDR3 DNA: TGTGCCATCAGTGACTCGGGACAGGGGAAAGGAGCGGATGGCTACACCTTC

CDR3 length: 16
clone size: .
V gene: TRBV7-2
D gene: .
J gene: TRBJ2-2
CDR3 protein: CASSFRMFKNPGELFF
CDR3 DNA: TGTGCCAGCAGCTTCAGGATGTTTAAGAACCCCGGGGAGCTGTTTTTT

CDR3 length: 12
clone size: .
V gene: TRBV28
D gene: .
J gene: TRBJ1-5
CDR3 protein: CASSLSRGVWHF
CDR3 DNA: TGTGCCAGCAGTTTATCCCGGGGCGTTTGGCATTTT

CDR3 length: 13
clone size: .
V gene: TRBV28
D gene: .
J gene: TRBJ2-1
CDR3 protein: CASLGQSYNEQFF
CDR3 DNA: TGTGCCAGCCTCGGACAGTCCTACAATGAGCAGTTCTTC

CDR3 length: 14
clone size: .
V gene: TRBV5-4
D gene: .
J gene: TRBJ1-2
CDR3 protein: CASSFDNTNYGYTF
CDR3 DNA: TGTGCCAGCAGCTTCGACAACACTAACTATGGCTACACCTTC

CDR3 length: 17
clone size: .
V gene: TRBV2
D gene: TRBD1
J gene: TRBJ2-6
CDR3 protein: CASRPGQGLSGANVLTF
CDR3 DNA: TGTGCCAGCAGGCCGGGACAGGGCCTCTCTGGGGCCAACGTCCTGACTTTC